These 23 T cell receptor beta chains originate from one sample sequenced in a study of T cell repertoires in breast cancer (dated by TCRdb to about 2016). The study used an expanded emulsion RT-PCR method with primers for all TCR V genes to analyze paired alpha-beta TCRs of CD8+ T cells. The library relied on emulsion pairing. TCRdb records Illumina MiSeq as the sequencer. Unpaired genes were suppressed in a second nested PCR with blocking oligos, after which Illumina adaptors and barcodes were added in a third nested PCR. In TCRdb, the public reads were trimmed at Q25 with fastp and aligned with MiXCR, with productive beta chains retained. For every CDR3 protein sequence, its rows merge into one entry that carries the most common genes and DNA. The sample profile shows roughly 39,000 distinct CDR3 sequences; around 45% of them were found once. The ten largest clones represent 50% to 65% of the sample.

Source material: CD8+ T cells. Source of these receptors: a pool of human donors with breast cancer or a healthy control (not recorded which).

This clonotype was counted a single time. The chain joins TRBV7-9 to TRBJ2-1, with 7 bases lining up with TRBD2. The CDR3 extends over 16 amino acids. CDR1 and CDR2 from the germline V gene are SEHNR and FQNEAQ (reference sequence). Trimming cost V 5 bases and J 4 bases; bases outside gene matches: 11. The CDR3 is CASSPPAERGYNEQFF. The CDR3 region has the DNA TGTGCCAGCAGCCCCCCAGCGGAGCGGGGATACAATGAGCAGTTCTTC.

This clonotype was detected only once. The junction and the germline gene differ at one end; a read error may be behind it. This chain links TRBV20-1 with TRBJ1-5; D not resolved. Germline assignment: CDR1 DFQATT and CDR2 SNEGSKA (reference sequence). The CDR3 loop spans 15 amino acids. The CDR3 DNA is TGCAGTGCTAGAGCCGCCGGACGGAAGAATCAGTCCCAGCATTTT. Amino acids: CSARAAGRKNQSQHF.

This clonotype has only a few counts. V gene TRBV5-6 combines with J gene TRBJ2-1; 8 bases are shared with TRBD2. With V trimmed by 2 bases and J by 8 bases, 6 bases remained unmatched. This CDR3 spans 14 amino acids. Germline V gene sequence: CDR1 SGHDT, CDR2 YYEEEE. Here the CDR3 reads CASSFGTSIHEQFF. The DNA for the CDR3 is TGTGCCAGCAGCTTCGGGACTAGTATCCATGAGCAGTTCTTC.

In this sample, this clonotype turned up a few times. The rearrangement uses TRBV7-9 and TRBJ2-1; 9 bases line up with TRBD1. The CDR3 totals 15 residues. Germline V gene lookup returns CDR1 SEHNR and CDR2 FQNEAQ (reference sequence). The J segment lost 3 bases and the V segment lost 5 bases, leaving 5 bases of the junction unmatched. CDR3 nucleotides: TGTGCCAGCAGCGCCCGGGACAGGGTCTACAATGAGCAGTTCTTC. It specifies CASSARDRVYNEQFF.

As concerns this clonotype: Since the CDR3 does not end with the conserved phenylalanine or tryptophan, this likely comes from a read error. The CDR3 loop reads CASRLLTHQPQHL. CDR3 sequence (DNA): TGTGCCAGCAGATTACTTACGCATCAGCCCCAGCATCTT. The chain links TRBV6-6 to TRBJ1-5; D uncertain. Germline values: CDR1 MNHNY, CDR2 SVGAGI (reference sequence). V was trimmed by 6 bases and J by 5 bases, leaving 11 bases between them. This CDR3 spans 13 amino acids.

The rearrangement links TRBV9 to TRBJ2-7; 7 bases map to TRBD2. The V gene's germline CDR1 is SGDLS and CDR2 YYNGEE. The length of the CDR3 is 14 residues. The V segment lost 3 bases and the J segment 1 base; nucleotides outside the gene matches: 4. The DNA of the CDR3 is TGTGCCAGCAGCGGGGACTACTTATCCTACGAGCAGTACTTC. It specifies CASSGDYLSYEQYF.

The rearrangement links TRBV10-3 to TRBJ2-5; D perhaps matches TRBD2 (5 bases). V lost 4 bases to trimming and J lost 4 bases, with 19 bases between them. CDR1 and CDR2 (germline): ENHRY, SYGVKD. The CDR3 runs to 16 residues. The CDR3 DNA is TGTGCCATCAGTGGGAGGTCGCTAGGTGGATTAGAGACCCAGTACTTC. Protein product: CAISGRSLGGLETQYF.

Note on this clonotype: A read error may produce the germline difference seen at one junction end. The gene calls are TRBV20-1 and TRBJ1-1, with TRBD1 identical over 7 bases. The CDR3 spans 15 residues. Germline lookup yields CDR1 DFQATT and CDR2 SNEGSKA (reference sequence). This CDR3 is CSARDGDRANTKAFF. In DNA, the CDR3 is TGCAGTGCTAGAGATGGGGACAGAGCAAACACTAAAGCTTTCTTT.

The rearrangement joins TRBV6-6 to TRBJ1-6; TRBD1 is a possible D gene (6 bases). This CDR3 region has 15 residues. CDR1 is MNHNY and CDR2 is SVGAGI in the germline V gene (reference sequence). Trimming cost V 4 bases and J 2 bases, with 9 bases left between them. The CDR3 sequence is CASSFGGTYNSPLHF. The CDR3 nucleotides read TGTGCCAGCAGTTTCGGGGGCACCTATAATTCACCCCTCCACTTT.

The chain is built from TRBV27 and TRBJ2-1; 8 bases fit TRBD2. Germline V gene sequence: CDR1 MNHEY, CDR2 SMNVEV (reference sequence). CDR3 length: 17 amino acids. V lost 7 bases, J lost 6 bases, and 17 bases stayed unmatched. The CDR3 DNA sequence: TGTGCCAGCACCTCCCCCTCTAGCGGGTGGTCCCGCAATGAGCAGTTCTTC. This sequence encodes CASTSPSSGWSRNEQFF.

On this clonotype itself: A much bigger clone sits one base away, suggesting this may be a read error. The final CDR3 position lacks the conserved phenylalanine or tryptophan, pointing to a likely read error. The rearrangement uses TRBV3-1 and TRBJ2-1, with D possibly TRBD2 on 5 matching bases. V gave up 6 bases and J gave up 2 bases, with 20 bases separating them. This CDR3 is 17 amino acids long. The germline V gene has CDR1 LGHDT and CDR2 YNNKEL (reference sequence). The CDR3 DNA reads TGTGCCAGCAGGAAAGACCGGACGCTAGCTACCTACAATGAGCAGTTCTCC. Its translation is CASRKDRTLATYNEQFS.

This clonotype was seen at least ten times. V and J are TRBV10-2 and TRBJ2-7; D is unclear. The V gene's germline CDR1 is WSHSY and CDR2 SAAADI. The CDR3 has 13 amino acids. Trimming pared 6 bases from V and 3 bases from J, leaving 12 bases between. CDR3 amino acids: CASSAQIFYEQYF. The CDR3 DNA follows: TGCGCCAGCAGCGCGCAGATTTTCTACGAGCAGTACTTC.

As for this clonotype: With a much larger clone just one base away, this may be a read error. This chain uses TRBV6-2 or TRBV6-3 with TRBJ2-5; 9 bases agree with TRBD1. The CDR3 loop spans 12 amino acids. From germline, CDR1 is MNHEY and CDR2 SVGEGT. The junction had 8 bases not matched to a gene; V was cut back by 5 bases and J by 13 bases. The CDR3 protein is CASSRTGVPPYF. For the CDR3, the DNA is TGTGCCAGCAGTCGGACAGGGGTCCCTCCGTACTTC.

V gene TRBV6-1 combines with J gene TRBJ1-2; no firm D call. The germline V and J ends were trimmed by 2 bases and 0 bases, with 4 bases remaining between them. Germline lookup yields CDR1 MNHNS and CDR2 SASEGT. This CDR3 is built from 13 residues. The CDR3 loop reads CASSESSNYGYTF. In DNA, the CDR3 is TGTGCCAGCAGTGAATCTTCTAACTATGGCTACACCTTC.

Here the CDR3 reads CAWDRVGAFF. The DNA for the CDR3 is TGTGCCTGGGACAGGGTGGGAGCTTTCTTT. V is TRBV30 and J is TRBJ1-1; 7 bases are a match to TRBD1. The CDR3 is 10 residues long. The V and J ends lost 5 bases and 10 bases, in that order; junction bases with no gene match: 4. Germline V lookup: CDR1 GTSNPN, CDR2 SVGIG (reference sequence).

The chain uses TRBV15 and TRBJ1-1; D gene uncertain. The CDR3 loop spans 14 amino acids. Germline V gene lookup returns CDR1 LNHNV and CDR2 YYDKDF (reference sequence). Trimming shortened V by 3 bases and J by 1 base, and 9 bases separated the two germline ends. The CDR3 DNA reads as TGTGCCACCAGCAGGAAAGCAGAGAACACTGAAGCTTTCTTT. Translation: CATSRKAENTEAFF.

The CDR3 DNA is TGTGCCAGCAGTGAACAAGAGACCCAGTACTTC. It encodes CASSEQETQYF. J is TRBJ2-5 and V is TRBV6-1; D not resolved. The ends were cut back, 2 bases at V and 2 bases at J, with 0 bases in the middle. The CDR3 extends over 11 amino acids. Germline V gene lookup returns CDR1 MNHNS and CDR2 SASEGT.

This clonotype has only a few counts. The chain recombines TRBV19 with TRBJ1-1; TRBD1 matches 10 bases. The CDR3 covers 16 residues. Germline-derived CDR1 and CDR2 are LNHDA and SQIVND (reference sequence). V lost 4 bases and J lost 3; bases outside the gene matches: 8. The DNA of the CDR3 is TGTGCCAGTAGTAGAGCCCCGGGACAGGGGTACACTGAAGCTTTCTTT. This translates into CASSRAPGQGYTEAFF.

J is TRBJ2-1 and V is TRBV12-3 or TRBV12-4, with TRBD2 identical over 11 bases. The CDR3 has 15 amino acids. The J segment lost 7 bases and the V segment lost 6 bases, leaving 8 bases of the junction unmatched. The CDR3 loop is CASRRSGRAQNEQFF. As DNA, the CDR3 is TGTGCCAGCAGGCGTAGCGGGAGGGCCCAAAATGAGCAGTTCTTC.

This clonotype was counted a few times. The rearrangement uses TRBV20-1 and TRBJ2-1, with D maybe TRBD2 (6 bases). Germline V CDR1 and CDR2: DFQATT, SNEGSKA (reference sequence). The CDR3 is made up of 16 amino acids. Trimming left V 0 bases short and J 4 bases short, with 16 bases between. CDR3 residues: CSAREQERVIYNEQFF. Written as DNA, the CDR3 is TGCAGTGCTAGAGAACAAGAGCGGGTGATTTACAATGAGCAGTTCTTC.

This clonotype has ten or more counts. The chain joins TRBV28 to TRBJ1-1; 7 bases map to TRBD1. This CDR3 contains 14 residues. Trimming at V came to 2 bases and at J to 4 bases, leaving 4 bases not matched to a gene. Germline V gene sequence: CDR1 MDHEN, CDR2 SYDVKM. The CDR3 sequence: CASSLQNRGTEAFF. In DNA form, the CDR3 reads TGTGCCAGCAGTTTACAGAACAGGGGCACTGAAGCTTTCTTT.

The V gene is TRBV6-4, the J gene TRBJ2-6, with unresolved D. Germline V CDR1 and CDR2: MRHNA, SNTAGT. This CDR3 is 14 amino acids long. Trimming removed 2 bases at V and 4 bases at J, with 6 bases between. The CDR3 is CASSDPLGANVLTF. Here the CDR3 DNA reads TGTGCCAGCAGTGACCCGCTGGGGGCCAACGTCCTGACTTTC.

The J gene is TRBJ1-1, the V gene TRBV5-1; D is perhaps TRBD1 (5 bases). The CDR3 covers 14 residues. V lost 0 bases to trimming and J lost 1 base, with 7 bases between them. The germline CDR1 and CDR2 sequences are SGHRS and YFSETQ. The chain's CDR3 is CASSLEGKNTEAFF. CDR3 nucleotide sequence: TGCGCCAGCAGCTTGGAGGGGAAGAACACTGAAGCTTTCTTT.